These 28 T cell receptor beta chains were all obtained from the same sample, sequenced in a study of T cell responses to AZD1222 COVID-19 vaccine. TCRdb keeps only in-frame clones here, not all; method: immunoSEQ multiplex PCR. The table has about 81,000 clones, 91% seen once. The starting material was peripheral blood, obtained 28 days after the second AZD1222 dose. The receptors here all came from an adult who received the AZD1222 COVID-19 vaccine.

V is TRBV6-6 and J is TRBJ1-2; D gene ambiguous. The V gene's germline CDR1 is MNHNY and CDR2 SVGAGI (reference sequence). The CDR3 contains 14 residues. V was cut by 0 bases and J by 4 bases, with 9 bases left in between. Here the CDR3 DNA reads TGTGCCAGCAGTTACTCGAAGGTAACCTATGGCTACACCTTC. This translates into CASSYSKVTYGYTF.

The rearrangement joins TRBV28 to TRBJ2-2; D is ambiguous. CDR1 MDHEN and CDR2 SYDVKM come from the germline V gene. There are 14 residues in the CDR3. V dropped 4 bases and J dropped 6 bases, with 12 bases sitting between them. CDR3 amino acids: CASSYLPPPGELFF. Written as DNA, the CDR3 is TGTGCCAGCAGTTATTTACCCCCTCCCGGGGAGCTGTTTTTT.

The V and J genes are TRBV28 and TRBJ2-5; unclear D gene. The CDR3 consists of 11 residues. The V gene's germline CDR1 is MDHEN and CDR2 SYDVKM. With 4 bases removed from V and 2 bases from J, the gap between germline ends came to 2 bases. The DNA of the CDR3 is TGTGCCAGCAGTTCACAAGAGACCCAGTACTTC. This gives the protein CASSSQETQYF.

The J gene is TRBJ2-7, the V gene TRBV11-1; D is undetermined. V was cut by 5 bases and J by 7 bases, with 12 bases left in between. The CDR3 totals 12 residues. Looked up from germline, CDR1 is SGHAT and CDR2 is FQDESV (reference sequence). CDR3 DNA: TGTGCCAGCAGCGACAACTACGGGGAGCAGTACTTC. Translation: CASSDNYGEQYF.

The genes are TRBV11-1 and TRBJ2-1; D not certain. V was pared by 1 base and J by 3 bases, with 7 bases between. CDR1 and CDR2 from the germline V gene are SGHAT and FQDESV (reference sequence). The CDR3 totals 14 residues. The CDR3 sequence: CASSLGTDYNEQFF. The CDR3 DNA sequence: TGTGCCAGCAGCTTAGGGACGGACTACAATGAGCAGTTCTTC.

The chain carries TRBV5-5 and TRBJ2-3; D not resolved. Trimming left V 0 bases short and J 3 bases short, with 14 bases between. This CDR3 has 16 residues. Germline V lookup: CDR1 SGHKS, CDR2 YYEKEE (reference sequence). Here the CDR3 reads CASSLGPGVGTDTQYF. The CDR3 DNA sequence: TGTGCCAGCAGCTTGGGGCCCGGAGTCGGTACAGATACGCAGTATTTT. The complete variable domain, with remaining parts taken from reference TRBV5-5 and TRBJ2-3, reads DAGVTQSPTHLIKTRGQQVTLRCSPISGHKSVSWYQQVLGQGPQFIFQYYEKEERGRGNFPDRFSARQFPNYSSELNVNALLLGDSALYLCASSLGPGVGTDTQYFGPGTRLTVL.

The chain links TRBV7-3 to TRBJ2-3, with TRBD2 matching 7 bases. The CDR3 is 13 residues long. CDR1 SGHTA and CDR2 FQGTGA come from the germline V gene. The trim removed 5 bases at V and 2 bases at J, leaving 1 base unmatched. This CDR3 reads CASSRDYTDTQYF. The CDR3 bases are TGTGCCAGCAGCCGGGACTACACAGATACGCAGTATTTT.

The chain has TRBV27 and TRBJ2-7; perhaps TRBD1 as D (6 bases). The CDR3 totals 14 residues. The V and J ends lost 3 bases and 10 bases respectively, with 19 bases between them. Germline CDR1 is MNHEY and CDR2 is SMNVEV (reference sequence). Written as DNA, the CDR3 is TGTGCCAGCAGTTTTTCACAGGGAATCAGGGCTCAGTACTTC. It translates to CASSFSQGIRAQYF.

This chain joins TRBV28 and TRBJ1-1; perhaps TRBD1 as D (5 bases). The CDR3 totals 15 residues. V was cut by 6 bases and J by 4 bases, with 18 bases left in between. The germline V gene encodes CDR1 MDHEN and CDR2 SYDVKM. DNA for the CDR3: TGTGCCAGCAGCCCCGCCCGGGGGTTGGGCACTGAAGCTTTCTTT. Its protein is CASSPARGLGTEAFF.

This clone was detected only once. The chain is built from TRBV28 and TRBJ2-7, with TRBD2 as a possible D gene (5 bases). Per germline, CDR1 MDHEN and CDR2 SYDVKM. V was cut by 5 bases and J by 7 bases, with 18 bases left in between. CDR3 length equals 14 residues. CDR3 DNA sequence: TGTGCCAGCAGTATCCCCGAGGAATCGGGGGAGCAGTACTTC. Translated: CASSIPEESGEQYF. Full variable domain (remainder filled in from reference TRBV28 and TRBJ2-7): DVKVTQSSRYLVKRTGEKVFLECVQDMDHENMFWYRQDPGLGLRLIYFSYDVKMKEKGDIPEGYSVSREKKERFSLILESASTNQTSMYLCASSIPEESGEQYFGPGTRLTVT.

The chain combines TRBV7-2 with TRBJ1-5, with D possibly TRBD1 on 6 matching bases. With 5 bases removed from V and 4 bases from J, the gap between germline ends came to 9 bases. CDR1 SGHTA and CDR2 FQGNSA come from the germline V gene. CDR3 size: 13 residues. The CDR3 loop is CASSKDRNQPQHF. CDR3 in DNA: TGTGCCAGCAGCAAGGACAGAAATCAGCCCCAGCATTTT.

The chain links TRBV6-4 to TRBJ2-7; possibly TRBD2 for D (6 bases). V lost 3 bases and J 1 base, leaving 10 bases between the germline ends. The germline CDR1 and CDR2 sequences are MRHNA and SNTAGT. This CDR3 is 14 amino acids long. CDR3 amino acids: CASSDLGGSYEQYF. DNA of the CDR3: TGTGCCAGCAGTGATCTGGGGGGATCCTACGAGCAGTACTTC.

This sequence joins TRBV18 and TRBJ1-2; D gene ambiguous. This CDR3 has 15 residues. V lost 0 bases and J lost 3, with 11 bases in between. Germline CDR1 is KGHSH and CDR2 is LQKENI. CDR3 loop: CASSPPTEGDYGYTF. The CDR3, as DNA: TGTGCCAGCTCACCACCGACGGAGGGAGACTATGGCTACACCTTC.

The chain links TRBV6-2 or TRBV6-3 to TRBJ2-1; 7 bases match TRBD2. V shed 4 bases and J 2 bases; nucleotides not matched to a gene: 2. Germline lookup yields CDR1 MNHEY and CDR2 SVGEGT. This CDR3 is 14 amino acids long. CDR3 amino acids: CASSWGGAYNEQFF. The CDR3 DNA sequence: TGTGCCAGCAGTTGGGGGGGAGCCTACAATGAGCAGTTCTTC.

V is TRBV6-5 and J is TRBJ1-2; D may be TRBD1 (5 bases). The CDR3 runs 13 residues. Germline CDR1 and CDR2: MNHEY and SVGAGI. The V gene lost 2 bases and the J gene lost 6 bases, with 10 bases spanning the gap. The CDR3 coding sequence is TGTGCCAGCAGTTACGGTGGGGGGGATGGCTACACCTTC. This encodes CASSYGGGDGYTF.

The chain uses TRBV23-1 and TRBJ2-3; perhaps TRBD2 as D (5 bases). TRBV23-1 is flagged as an ORF with uncertain function. The ends were cut back, 7 bases at V and 0 bases at J, with 14 bases in the middle. This CDR3 comprises 15 residues. CDR3: CASIISSGSTDTQYF. The CDR3 nucleotides are TGCGCCAGCATTATCAGTTCGGGGAGCACAGATACGCAGTATTTT.

This sequence joins TRBV4-1 and TRBJ2-2; 10 nucleotides align to TRBD2. In germline, CDR1 is MGHRA, CDR2 YSYEKL. This CDR3 is 16 amino acids long. V was pared by 0 bases and J by 5 bases, with 3 bases of the junction left unmatched. DNA of the CDR3: TGCGCCAGCAGCCAAGATTTAGCGGGAGGAACCGGGGAGCTGTTTTTT. This sequence encodes CASSQDLAGGTGELFF.

In this sample, this clone turned up once. V is TRBV5-1 and J is TRBJ2-5, with 7 bases aligning to TRBD1. The germline gives CDR1 SGHRS, CDR2 YFSETQ. The CDR3 spans 13 residues. V was pared by 8 bases and J by 11 bases, with 15 bases of the junction left unmatched. The CDR3 region has the DNA TGCGCCAGTGCCACGACAGGGACAGCGGCTCAGTACTTC. Protein product: CASATTGTAAQYF.

V and J are TRBV7-8 and TRBJ2-1, with D possibly being TRBD2 (6 bases). The CDR3 loop spans 18 amino acids. Per the germline V gene, CDR1 is SGHVS and CDR2 is FQNEAQ. V lost 4 bases and J lost 0, with 19 bases in between. The CDR3 protein is CASSSLAVSGFSYNEQFF. DNA of the CDR3: TGTGCCAGCAGCTCGTTAGCGGTTAGCGGTTTCTCCTACAATGAGCAGTTCTTC. Using reference TRBV7-8 and TRBJ2-1 for the parts outside the CDR3, the full variable domain is GAGVSQSPRYKVAKRGQDVALRCDPISGHVSLFWYQQALGQGPEFLTYFQNEAQLDKSGLPSDRFFAERPEGSVSTLKIQRTQQEDSAVYLCASSSLAVSGFSYNEQFFGPGTRLTVL.

The chain joins TRBV6-5 to TRBJ2-3; 7 nucleotides line up with TRBD1. From germline, CDR1 is MNHEY and CDR2 SVGAGI. CDR3 length: 14 amino acids. Trimming at V came to 5 bases and at J to 3 bases, leaving 5 bases not matched to a gene. CDR3: CASSPRQGTDTQYF. The CDR3 DNA reads as TGTGCCAGCAGTCCCCGACAGGGAACAGATACGCAGTATTTT.

The chain joins TRBV6-5 to TRBJ2-7; D uncertain. The CDR3 length is 16 residues. CDR1 is MNHEY and CDR2 is SVGAGI in the germline V gene. Trimming removed 0 bases from V and 2 bases from J, with 14 bases in between. CDR3 nucleotide sequence: TGTGCCAGCAGTTACTCGGCCAGACTGGACGCCTACGAGCAGTACTTC. It yields the protein CASSYSARLDAYEQYF.

V gene TRBV18 combines with J gene TRBJ1-4, with D unclear. This CDR3 has 16 amino acids. Trimming took off 5 bases at V and 7 bases at J, with 20 bases between the two ends. CDR1 and CDR2 (germline): KGHSH, LQKENI. The CDR3 DNA follows: TGTGCCAGCTCATCACGCCAATCCGTGTCCGGTGAAAAACTGTTTTTT. Translated, it gives CASSSRQSVSGEKLFF.

The chain carries TRBV7-3 and TRBJ2-1; tentatively, D is TRBD2 (5 bases). The CDR3 extends over 14 amino acids. The germline V and J ends were trimmed by 2 bases and 9 bases, with 14 bases remaining between them. From germline, CDR1 is SGHTA and CDR2 FQGTGA. As DNA, the CDR3 is TGTGCCAGCAGCTTATCCGTGACTACTAGTGAGCAGTTCTTC. This sequence encodes CASSLSVTTSEQFF.

This chain links TRBV6-5 with TRBJ1-2; unclear D gene. Germline CDR1 reads MNHEY; CDR2 reads SVGAGI. Trimming removed 8 bases from V and 8 bases from J, with 21 bases in between. This CDR3 has 14 residues. CDR3 in amino acids: CASRGGSGMKGYTF. In DNA form, the CDR3 reads TGTGCCAGCCGCGGAGGCTCGGGTATGAAGGGCTACACCTTC.

The chain uses TRBV3-1 (or the pseudogene TRBV3-2) and TRBJ2-1, with 14 bases aligning to TRBD2. CDR1 LGHDT and CDR2 YNNKEL come from the germline V gene (reference sequence). Trimming cost V 1 base and J 10 bases; bases outside gene matches: 9. The CDR3 sequence is 17 residues long. CDR3 coding DNA: TGTGCCAGCAGCCAAGGTCGACTAGCGGGAGGGTTTGACGAGCAGTTCTTC. Its translation: CASSQGRLAGGFDEQFF.

The chain couples TRBV27 to TRBJ2-7, with TRBD2 as a possible D gene (6 bases). Trimming pared 3 bases from V and 1 base from J, leaving 10 bases between. The CDR3 spans 14 residues. Germline V gives CDR1 MNHEY, CDR2 SMNVEV (reference sequence). CDR3 bases: TGTGCCAGCAGTTTGGGAGGAAAATCCTACGAGCAGTACTTC. The encoded protein is CASSLGGKSYEQYF.

The rearrangement uses TRBV28 and TRBJ1-2; no definite D call. Germline CDR1 and CDR2: MDHEN and SYDVKM. The CDR3 is 12 amino acids. The V and J ends lost 3 bases and 7 bases respectively, with 9 bases between them. The CDR3 DNA reads TGTGCCAGCAGTTTGCAAATGGGTGGCTACACCTTC. This sequence encodes CASSLQMGGYTF.

The chain employs TRBV29-1 and TRBJ2-7; D is perhaps TRBD2 (6 bases). The CDR3 length is 12 residues. Germline CDR1 is SQVTM and CDR2 is ANQGSEA. The ends were cut back, 6 bases at V and 4 bases at J, with 13 bases in the middle. CDR3 region: CSVREQFYEQYF. The CDR3 DNA follows: TGCAGCGTACGGGAGCAATTTTACGAGCAGTACTTC.